A single sample is the source of the 5 T cell receptor beta chains below, sequenced in a study of OX40 agonist ivuxolimab in advanced cancers. Some clones are missing from TCRdb's copy, which holds only in-frame ones; the method was immunoSEQ multiplex PCR. The table has over 80,000 clones, roughly 83% seen once. This specimen consisted of CD4+ or CD8+ T cells sorted from blood, obtained in a trial of the OX40 agonist ivuxolimab. These TCRs come from an adult with an advanced solid tumor such as melanoma, head and neck, liver or kidney cancer.

J is TRBJ1-6 and V is TRBV7-2, with TRBD1 as a possible D gene (5 bases). Trimming took 1 base from V and 7 from J, leaving 17 bases between them. The CDR3 spans 17 residues. CDR1 and CDR2 from the germline V gene are SGHTA and FQGNSA. For the CDR3, the DNA is TGTGCCAGCAGCTTAGGGCTGGTAGGGCAGGGAAATTCACCCCTCCACTTT. Amino acids: CASSLGLVGQGNSPLHF. The full variable domain, its missing parts supplied by reference TRBV7-2 and TRBJ1-6, is GAGVSQSPSNKVTEKGKDVELRCDPISGHTALYWYRQSLGQGLEFLIYFQGNSAPDKSGLPSDRFSAERTGGSVSTLTIQRTQQEDSAVYLCASSLGLVGQGNSPLHFGNGTRLTVT.

This clone occurred a few times. One junction end does not reproduce the germline sequence, and a read error may be involved. Different DNA sequences within this sample yield the same CDR3. This chain uses TRBV30 with TRBJ2-7; D not certain. Germline assignment: CDR1 GTSNPN and CDR2 SVGIG (reference sequence). This CDR3 comprises 13 residues. The CDR3 spells CAWSGPFIYEQYF. CDR3 sequence (DNA): TGTGCTTGGAGTGGCCCCTTTATCTACGAGCAGTACTTC.

The chain employs TRBV9 and TRBJ2-1, with 8 bases identical to TRBD2. V shed 1 base, J shed 3 bases, and the junction held 3 bases outside the gene matches. CDR1 is SGDLS and CDR2 is YYNGEE in the germline V gene. This CDR3 region has 15 residues. The CDR3 nucleotides are TGTGCCAGCAGCGTACAAGCGGGGGACTACAATGAGCAGTTCTTC. Translation gives CASSVQAGDYNEQFF.

In this sample, this clone turned up once. The chain is built from TRBV7-2 and TRBJ1-5, with D maybe TRBD1 (5 bases). This CDR3 has 14 residues. V shed 5 bases and J shed 6 bases, with 14 bases lying between them. Germline V gene sequence: CDR1 SGHTA, CDR2 FQGNSA. The CDR3, as DNA: TGTGCCAGCAGCCCCAATCAGGGTCCTCAGCCCCAGCATTTT. As protein: CASSPNQGPQPQHF.

The chain carries TRBV29-1 and TRBJ2-1; D is tentatively TRBD1 or TRBD2 (5 bases each). CDR1 is SQVTM and CDR2 is ANQGSEA in the germline V gene. With 6 bases removed from V and 6 bases from J, the gap between germline ends came to 21 bases. This CDR3 has 15 residues. CDR3: CSVAPRVSGGNEQFF. In DNA, the CDR3 is TGCAGCGTGGCCCCGCGCGTTAGTGGGGGCAATGAGCAGTTCTTC.